Each of the 23 T cell receptor beta chains below was sequenced from the same sample in a study of blood T cells in healthy people across ages. A second about 6 to 12 cycle PCR used barcoded and J-beta primers. TCRdb itself ran the 5' RACE reads through MiXCR, one entry per CDR3 protein. This table holds about 1.6 million distinct CDR3 sequences, about 35% found once. What was sequenced was blood. Source of these receptors: a woman under 40 in good health.

The chain carries TRBV5-1 and TRBJ1-1; a weak D match, TRBD1 (6 bases). Germline CDR1 is SGHRS and CDR2 is YFSETQ. The CDR3 runs 15 residues. The V gene lost 4 bases and the J gene lost 0 bases, with 13 bases spanning the gap. The CDR3, as DNA: TGCGCCAGCAGCGGGGGCAGCTTCATGAACACTGAAGCTTTCTTT. It codes for CASSGGSFMNTEAFF.

This clonotype has at least ten counts. The chain couples TRBV7-6 to TRBJ2-5; 8 bases are shared with TRBD1. CDR3 length: 14 residues. V lost 6 bases to trimming and J lost 4 bases; unmatched junction nucleotides: 7. From germline, CDR1 is SGHVS and CDR2 FNYEAQ. CDR3 region: CASSSQGARETQYF. The CDR3 coding sequence is TGTGCCAGCAGTTCTCAGGGGGCCAGAGAGACCCAGTACTTC. Complete variable domain (other parts from reference TRBV7-6 and TRBJ2-5): GAGVSQSPRYKVTKRGQDVALRCDPISGHVSLYWYRQALGQGPEFLTYFNYEAQQDKSGLPNDRFSAERPEGSISTLTIQRTEQRDSAMYRCASSSQGARETQYFGPGTRLLVL.

V is TRBV28 and J is TRBJ2-5; TRBD1 aligns across 11 bases. The end of the DNA aligns better with TRBJ2-7, so the J call may be wrong. Germline V gene data show CDR1 as MDHEN and CDR2 as SYDVKM. The CDR3 has 15 amino acids. CDR3 in DNA: TGTGCCAGCAGTTCCGGGACAGGGGGGCGGTACGAGCAGTACTTC. This codes for CASSSGTGGRYEQYF.

In this sample, this clonotype turned up a few times. This sequence joins TRBV27 and TRBJ2-7; 11 nucleotides agree with TRBD2. The CDR3 runs to 17 residues. The V gene end was trimmed by 5 bases and the J gene end by 4 bases; junction bases not matched to a gene: 13. Germline-derived CDR1 and CDR2 are MNHEY and SMNVEV (reference sequence). CDR3 in DNA: TGTGCCAGCAGTCCTTACAGGGTACTAGCGGGGGTTTACGAGCAGTACTTC. Its translation: CASSPYRVLAGVYEQYF.

This clonotype was seen only a few times. The CDR3 sequence is CASSLEAGGLKETQYF. CDR3 in DNA: TGCGCCAGCAGCTTGGAGGCGGGGGGGCTGAAAGAGACCCAGTACTTC. This chain connects TRBV5-1 to TRBJ2-5, with 9 positions matching TRBD2. Germline V lookup: CDR1 SGHRS, CDR2 YFSETQ. The CDR3 sequence is 16 residues long. The V segment lost 0 bases and the J segment 3 bases; nucleotides outside the gene matches: 6.

This chain connects TRBV12-3 or TRBV12-4 to TRBJ2-1, with 8 nucleotides matching TRBD2. V lost 8 bases and J lost 8; bases outside the gene matches: 11. The CDR3 is 14 residues long. The CDR3 DNA reads as TGTGCCAGCTACCTTTCGGGGGGGCTCGATGAGCAGTTCTTC. It specifies CASYLSGGLDEQFF.

The chain links TRBV7-2 to TRBJ2-2, with D unresolved. V shed 3 bases and J shed 5 bases, with 7 bases lying between them. CDR1 SGHTA and CDR2 FQGNSA come from the germline V gene. This CDR3 has 13 residues. As DNA, the CDR3 is TGTGCCAGCAGCTTTATACAGACCGGGGAGCTGTTTTTT. It specifies CASSFIQTGELFF.

V is TRBV9 and J is TRBJ2-7, with D tentatively TRBD1 (6 bases). The V gene lost 0 bases and the J gene lost 3 bases, with 10 bases spanning the gap. The germline gives CDR1 SGDLS, CDR2 YYNGEE. The CDR3 runs to 14 residues. In DNA form, the CDR3 reads TGTGCCAGCAGCGTAGACTACAGGGTCTACGAGCAGTACTTC. The encoded protein is CASSVDYRVYEQYF.

The chain carries TRBV7-9 and TRBJ2-5, with D hard to call. CDR1 SEHNR and CDR2 FQNEAQ come from the germline V gene (reference sequence). The ends were cut back, 6 bases at V and 5 bases at J, with 13 bases in the middle. There are 13 residues in the CDR3. The DNA of the CDR3 is TGTGCCAGCAGGGAAAAGTTGGTTGAGACCCAGTACTTC. Protein: CASREKLVETQYF.

This clonotype was seen a few times. This chain uses TRBV30 with TRBJ2-5; no reliable D call. This CDR3 has 12 amino acids. In germline, CDR1 is GTSNPN, CDR2 SVGIG (reference sequence). V lost 2 bases and J 3 bases, leaving 7 bases between the germline ends. CDR3 bases: TGTGCCTGGAGTAGGGTTGAAGAGACCCAGTACTTC. It encodes CAWSRVEETQYF.

This clonotype was counted only a few times. The gene calls are TRBV30 and TRBJ2-1; possible D gene TRBD2, 5 bases. The V gene's germline CDR1 is GTSNPN and CDR2 SVGIG (reference sequence). There are 13 residues in the CDR3. V lost 0 bases and J 10 bases, leaving 13 bases between the germline ends. The CDR3: CAWSVALGGEQFF. For the CDR3, the DNA is TGTGCCTGGAGTGTCGCACTAGGAGGCGAGCAGTTCTTC.

The chain combines TRBV6-1 with TRBJ2-6, with D uncertain. CDR1 is MNHNS and CDR2 is SASEGT in the germline V gene. V gave up 1 base and J gave up 0 bases, with 10 bases separating them. CDR3 length: 17 residues. The CDR3 DNA follows: TGTGCCAGCAGTGAAGGGTCCCTCAGCTCTGGGGCCAACGTCCTGACTTTC. It specifies CASSEGSLSSGANVLTF.

This chain uses TRBV15 with TRBJ2-1; no firm D call. The CDR3 runs 14 residues. CDR1 is LNHNV and CDR2 is YYDKDF in the germline V gene (reference sequence). V was cut by 1 base and J by 0 bases, with 4 bases left in between. In nucleotides, the CDR3 is TGTGCCACCAGCAGAGTTGACTCCTACAATGAGCAGTTCTTC. Protein sequence: CATSRVDSYNEQFF. The full variable domain, its missing parts supplied by reference TRBV15 and TRBJ2-1, is DAMVIQNPRYQVTQFGKPVTLSCSQTLNHNVMYWYQQKSSQAPKLLFHYYDKDFNNEADTPDNFQSRRPNTSFCFLDIRSPGLGDTAMYLCATSRVDSYNEQFFGPGTRLTVL.

This clonotype was found a few times. A read error may account for a junction end that differs from germline. The chain couples TRBV5-1 to TRBJ2-3; 14 positions match TRBD2. This CDR3 has 17 residues. CDR1 SGHRS and CDR2 YFSETQ come from the germline V gene. The CDR3 region has the DNA TGCGCCAGCAGCTTGGGACTAGCGGGGGGGAGCACAGATGCGCAGTATTTT. As protein: CASSLGLAGGSTDAQYF.

A remark on this clonotype: At one boundary the junction diverges from the germline segment, which might be a read error. The CDR3 DNA sequence: TGTGCCAGCACCTTAGCCTTAAGGGAGACCCAGTACTTC. This encodes CASTLALRETQYF. This chain links TRBV7-2 with TRBJ2-5; D is undetermined. The CDR3 contains 13 residues. Germline CDR1 and CDR2: SGHTA and FQGNSA.

This clonotype was picked up a small number of times. The rearrangement joins TRBV20-1 to TRBJ2-7, with 7 bases aligning to TRBD1. Losses at the gene ends were 2 bases for V and 4 bases for J; bases not matched to a gene: 2. The germline gives CDR1 DFQATT, CDR2 SNEGSKA (reference sequence). This CDR3 comprises 12 residues. CDR3 protein: CSARQGEYEQYF. CDR3 sequence (DNA): TGCAGTGCTAGACAGGGGGAGTACGAGCAGTACTTC.

The chain uses TRBV6-1 and TRBJ2-1, with 10 bases matching TRBD2. The CDR3 has 16 amino acids. Germline CDR1 and CDR2: MNHNS and SASEGT. The J segment lost 8 bases and the V segment lost 4 bases, leaving 11 bases of the junction unmatched. The CDR3 nucleotides are TGTGCCAGCAGTGCCGTGGGAGCGGGGGGGCCAGATGAGCAGTTCTTC. This gives the protein CASSAVGAGGPDEQFF.

Concerning this clonotype itself: One end of the junction varies from germline; a read error may be responsible. CDR3 DNA: TGCGTCAGCAGCTTGCGGGGGCAGGAGACCCAGTACTTC. Protein product: CVSSLRGQETQYF. The J gene is TRBJ2-5, the V gene TRBV5-1, with D perhaps matching TRBD2 (7 bases). The CDR3 is made up of 13 amino acids. The germline V gene has CDR1 SGHRS and CDR2 YFSETQ.

Regarding this clonotype: This CDR3 fails to terminate in the conserved phenylalanine or tryptophan, so it likely reflects a read error. The rearrangement links TRBV29-1 to TRBJ1-1, with D possibly being TRBD1 (5 bases). Germline V gives CDR1 SQVTM, CDR2 ANQGSEA. CDR3 length: 11 residues. This CDR3 is CSGDRNSEAFL. The CDR3 DNA sequence: TGCAGCGGGGACCGGAACTCTGAAGCTTTCTTG.

As to this clonotype: Germline is not matched at one junction end, which may reflect a read error. This chain links TRBV5-1 with TRBJ2-6, with D unresolved. Germline-derived CDR1 and CDR2 are SGHRS and YFSETQ. The CDR3 is 17 residues long. The CDR3 protein is CAGSLENSRSGANVLTF. The CDR3 bases are TGCGCCGGCAGCTTGGAAAACTCCCGCTCTGGGGCCAACGTCCTGACTTTC.

In its sample, this clonotype was seen many times. This sequence joins TRBV12-3 or TRBV12-4 and TRBJ2-3; D gene unclear. The CDR3 has 15 residues. V lost 7 bases to trimming and J lost 2 bases, with 16 bases between them. Written as DNA, the CDR3 is TGTGCCAGCACCCCCATGGGGTTTCTCACAGATACGCAGTATTTT. Its translation is CASTPMGFLTDTQYF.

This clonotype appeared a few times. The rearrangement uses TRBV30 and TRBJ1-2; unclear D gene. With 0 bases removed from V and 7 bases from J, the gap between germline ends came to 9 bases. CDR3 length: 12 amino acids. Germline V gives CDR1 GTSNPN, CDR2 SVGIG (reference sequence). CDR3 sequence reads: CAWSVDHGGYTF. CDR3 coding DNA: TGTGCCTGGAGTGTAGACCATGGTGGCTACACCTTC.

With regard to this clonotype: The junction and the germline gene differ at one end; a read error may be behind it. The V and J genes are TRBV20-1 and TRBJ2-3, with TRBD1 identical over 7 bases. Germline CDR1 DFQATT, CDR2 SNEGSKA (reference sequence). This CDR3 spans 12 amino acids. The chain's CDR3 is CSVNKGTDTRYF. CDR3 bases: TGCAGTGTAAATAAGGGGACAGATACGCGGTATTTT.